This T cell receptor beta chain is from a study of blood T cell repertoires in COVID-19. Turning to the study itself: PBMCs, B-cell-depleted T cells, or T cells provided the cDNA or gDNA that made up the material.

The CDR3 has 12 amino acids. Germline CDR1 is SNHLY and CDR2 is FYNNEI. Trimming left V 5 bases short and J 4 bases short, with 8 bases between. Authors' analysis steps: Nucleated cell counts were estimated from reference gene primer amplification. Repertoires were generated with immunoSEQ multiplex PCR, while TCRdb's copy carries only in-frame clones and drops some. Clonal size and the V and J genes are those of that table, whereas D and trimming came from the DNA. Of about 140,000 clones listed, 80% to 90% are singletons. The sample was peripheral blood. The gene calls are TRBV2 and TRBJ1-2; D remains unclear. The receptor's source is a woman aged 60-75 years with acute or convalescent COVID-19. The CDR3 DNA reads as TGTGCCAGCAGTCCCAGCGTCTATGGCTACACCTTC. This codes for CASSPSVYGYTF.